This T cell receptor beta chain stems from a study of Ad26.COV2.S vaccination and SARS-CoV-2 variants. Findings and caveats of the study: Possibly, TCR breadth and depth analyses underestimated total T cell responses.

Specified treatment: 15 to 20 received Ad26.COV2.S at low or high dose, single or two shots; 5 received placebo; per-sample allocation not given. Sampling was done on day 63 after the first vaccine or placebo injection. Boston supplied an adult donor aged 18-55 years. V lost 3 bases, J lost 3 bases, and 17 bases lay in between. The CDR3 runs to 17 residues. Germline-derived CDR1 and CDR2 are KGHSH and LQKENI. Data came from immunoSEQ multiplex PCR; TCRdb stores just in-frame clones and leaves some out. The sample holds roughly 350,000 clones, around nine tenths seen once. Note on this clone: Its antigen is unknown.

The J gene is TRBJ2-2, the V gene TRBV18; D remains ambiguous. The origin of this receptor is a person between 18 and 65 years old who received the Ad26.COV2.S COVID-19 vaccine or a placebo. Here the sequenced sample was peripheral blood, taken in a trial of Ad26.COV2.S vaccine versus placebo. CDR3 sequence reads: CASSPDIWGKDTGELFF. Written as DNA, the CDR3 is TGTGCCAGCTCACCTGATATTTGGGGAAAGGACACCGGGGAGCTGTTTTTT.